This T cell receptor (beta chain) was observed in a study of blood T cell repertoires in COVID-19. Study context: Sites across the United States, Italy and Spain contributed samples from acute and convalescent COVID-19. PBMCs, B-cell-depleted T cells, or T cells were the source of the cDNA or gDNA that made up the material.

Per the study methods: Counts of nucleated cells, estimated from reference gene primer amplification, were obtained. Measured with immunoSEQ multiplex PCR; TCRdb has only the in-frame clones, and not every one. V and J calls and clone size are those listed in that table; D and trimming were worked out from the DNA. The data hold more than 150,000 clones, with around 86% observed a single time. The sequence was collected from a man aged 40-49 years with active or convalescent COVID-19. Sequencing was carried out using peripheral blood.

CDR3 sequence: CASSLWGRWGEQYF. The CDR3 nucleotides read TGTGCCAGCAGCTTGTGGGGCCGGTGGGGCGAGCAGTACTTC. The chain is built from TRBV5-6 and TRBJ2-7, with D maybe TRBD1 (5 bases). The V gene lost 1 base and the J gene lost 6 bases, with 14 bases spanning the gap. Per germline, CDR1 SGHDT and CDR2 YYEEEE. This CDR3 region has 14 residues.